This TCR beta chain is drawn from a study of T-cell memory formation after mild COVID-19. The overall study: TCR clusters were mostly donor specific.

A 5'RACE reaction primed in the constant segment made cDNA libraries of TCR alpha and TCR beta, and these carried sample barcodes and UMIs. TCRdb re-called the 5' RACE reads through MiXCR, storing one row per CDR3 protein. The sample consists of around 420,000 distinct CDR3 sequences, roughly 24% of them appearing once. The CDR3 extends over 15 amino acids. V was pared by 10 bases and J by 7 bases, with 13 bases of the junction left unmatched. The source is an adult woman who had mild COVID-19 (a few samples of this study predate the infection). Cell type and time point are not known. Material for sequencing was PBMCs or a T cell subset sorted from them (not recorded which). This chain connects TRBV12-3 or TRBV12-4 to TRBJ2-1; 10 nucleotides align to TRBD2. CDR3 protein: CATRRLGSGGNEQFF. The CDR3 DNA follows: TGTGCCACCAGACGGTTGGGTAGCGGGGGGAATGAGCAGTTCTTC.